This TCR beta chain was documented in a study of blood T cell repertoires in COVID-19. With 5 bases removed from V and 4 bases from J, the gap between germline ends came to 15 bases. The CDR3 totals 15 residues. From germline, CDR1 is KGHSH and CDR2 LQKENI. Some clones are missing from TCRdb's copy, which holds only in-frame ones; the method was immunoSEQ multiplex PCR. The sample holds fewer than 200,000 clones; around 80% are singletons and the top ten take roughly 17%. The sequence derives from a woman aged 50 to 60 who had recovered from COVID-19. Sequenced: PBMCs or T cells enriched from blood (not recorded which). This chain links TRBV18 with TRBJ2-1, with D possibly being TRBD2 (5 bases). In nucleotides, the CDR3 is TGTGCCAGCTCAGCCACGCAGCGGAGTTACAATGAGCAGTTCTTC. It specifies CASSATQRSYNEQFF.